This T cell receptor beta chain was recovered during a study of blood T cell repertoires in COVID-19. The data were produced by immunoSEQ multiplex PCR, yet TCRdb's version contains in-frame clones alone and is incomplete. The table has some 45,000 clones, less than 90% seen once; the top ten hold 7.5% to 10%. Deletions cut 6 bases from V and 4 bases from J, with 13 bases between. CDR1 and CDR2 from the germline V gene are SGHTA and FQGNSA. The CDR3 loop spans 13 amino acids. The clonotype originates from a human donor in a cohort sampled during active COVID-19. Sequenced sample: peripheral blood. J is TRBJ2-7 and V is TRBV7-2; D unclear. The CDR3 loop is CASSYLTPYEQYF. The CDR3 DNA reads as TGTGCCAGCAGTTACCTGACACCGTACGAGCAGTACTTC.